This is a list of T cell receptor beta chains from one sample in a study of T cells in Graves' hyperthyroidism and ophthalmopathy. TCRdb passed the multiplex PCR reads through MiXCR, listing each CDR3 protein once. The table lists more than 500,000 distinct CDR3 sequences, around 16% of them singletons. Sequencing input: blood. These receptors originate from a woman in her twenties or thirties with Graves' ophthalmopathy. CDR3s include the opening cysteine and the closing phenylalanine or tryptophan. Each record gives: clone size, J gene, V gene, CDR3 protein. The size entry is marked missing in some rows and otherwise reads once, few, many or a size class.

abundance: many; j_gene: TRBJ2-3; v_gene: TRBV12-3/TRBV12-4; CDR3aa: CASSLTGESTDTQYF
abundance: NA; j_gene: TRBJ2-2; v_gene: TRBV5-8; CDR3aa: CASSFLGESTGELFF
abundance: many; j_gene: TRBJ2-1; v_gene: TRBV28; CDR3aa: CASGDRGLNEQFF
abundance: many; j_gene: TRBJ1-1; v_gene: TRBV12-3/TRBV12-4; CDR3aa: CASSFQGFTEAFF
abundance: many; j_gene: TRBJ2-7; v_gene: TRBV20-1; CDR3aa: CSARDVSGTPSYEQYF
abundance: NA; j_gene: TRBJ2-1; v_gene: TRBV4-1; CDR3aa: CASSPKGQGQRSLNEQFF
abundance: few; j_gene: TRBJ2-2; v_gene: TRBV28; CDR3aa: CASSFTGGWELFF
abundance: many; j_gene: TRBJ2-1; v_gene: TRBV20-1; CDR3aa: CSASRAANEQFF
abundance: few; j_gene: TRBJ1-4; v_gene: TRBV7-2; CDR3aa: CASSRSSATNEKLFF
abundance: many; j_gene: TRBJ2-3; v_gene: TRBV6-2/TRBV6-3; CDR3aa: CASQNPLSGIYTDTQYF
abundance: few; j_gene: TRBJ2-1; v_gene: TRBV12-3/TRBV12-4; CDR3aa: CASRGLAGGGDEQFF
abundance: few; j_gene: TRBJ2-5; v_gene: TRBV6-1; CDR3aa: CASSPDPQRETQYF
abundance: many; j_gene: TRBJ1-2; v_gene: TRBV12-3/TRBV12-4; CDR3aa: CASTRLETGNYGYTF
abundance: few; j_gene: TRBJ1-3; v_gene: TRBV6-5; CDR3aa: CASSYSKNTISGNTIYF
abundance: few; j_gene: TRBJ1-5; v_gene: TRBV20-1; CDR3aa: CSARWGVSQPQHF
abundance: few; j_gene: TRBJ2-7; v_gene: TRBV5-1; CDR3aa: CASSLSGTGVDEQYF
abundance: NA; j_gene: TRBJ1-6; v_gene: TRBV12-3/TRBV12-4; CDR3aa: CASRLTGNSPLHF
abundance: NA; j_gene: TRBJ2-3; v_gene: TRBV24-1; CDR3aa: CATSDLVGVGTDTQYF
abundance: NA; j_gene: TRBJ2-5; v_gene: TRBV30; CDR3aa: CACVFGGETQYF
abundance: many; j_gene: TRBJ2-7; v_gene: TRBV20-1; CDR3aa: CSARGGQDLYEQYF
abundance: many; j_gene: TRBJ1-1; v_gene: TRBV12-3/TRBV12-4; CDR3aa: CASSFRDGTEAFF
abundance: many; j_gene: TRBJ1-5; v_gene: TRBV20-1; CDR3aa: CSAGGGTGNQPQHF
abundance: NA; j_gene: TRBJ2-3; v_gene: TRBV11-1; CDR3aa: CASSLIGGLGTDTQYF
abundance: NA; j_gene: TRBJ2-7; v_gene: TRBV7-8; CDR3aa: CASSRPTGYEQYF
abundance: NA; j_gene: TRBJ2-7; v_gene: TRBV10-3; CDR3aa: CAIKLRDTYYEQYF
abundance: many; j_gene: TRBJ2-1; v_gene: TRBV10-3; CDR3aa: CAITDGTSGSSKNEQFF
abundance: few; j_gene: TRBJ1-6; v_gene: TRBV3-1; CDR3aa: CASSKDNSPLHF
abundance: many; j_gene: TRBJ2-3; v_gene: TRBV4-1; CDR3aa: CASSQMDNGPATDTQYF
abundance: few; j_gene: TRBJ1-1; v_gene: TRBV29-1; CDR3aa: CSADRDTSDTEAFF
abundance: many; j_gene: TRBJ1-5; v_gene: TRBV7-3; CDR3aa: CASSLQRNQPQHF
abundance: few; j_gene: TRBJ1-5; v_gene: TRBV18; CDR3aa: CASSPLPGHSESNQPQHF
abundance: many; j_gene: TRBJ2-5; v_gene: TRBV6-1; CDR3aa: CASSELGPQTQYF
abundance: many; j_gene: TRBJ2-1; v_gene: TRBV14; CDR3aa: CASSRKGWNEQFF
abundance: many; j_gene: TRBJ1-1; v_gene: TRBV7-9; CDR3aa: CASSFATVAPEAFF
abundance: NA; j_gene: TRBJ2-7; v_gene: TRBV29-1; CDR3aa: CSVASTLLWEQYF
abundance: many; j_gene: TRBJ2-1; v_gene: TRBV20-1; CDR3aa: CSATETETSSNEQFF
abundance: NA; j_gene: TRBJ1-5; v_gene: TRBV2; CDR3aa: CASSSTPQGSHQPQHF
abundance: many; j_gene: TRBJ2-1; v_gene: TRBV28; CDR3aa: CASSGTVPPDEQFF
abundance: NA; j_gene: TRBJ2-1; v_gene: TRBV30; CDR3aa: CAWLFYRTSGRASYNEQFF
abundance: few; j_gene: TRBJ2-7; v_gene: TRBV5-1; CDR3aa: CASSPNSGGTSYEQYF
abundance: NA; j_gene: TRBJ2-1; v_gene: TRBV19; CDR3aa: CASSPTSGLNEQFF
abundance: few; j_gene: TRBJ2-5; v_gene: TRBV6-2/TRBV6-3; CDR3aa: CASTNGLTGTQYF
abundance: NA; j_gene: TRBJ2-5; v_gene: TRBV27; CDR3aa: CASRARMVGETQYF
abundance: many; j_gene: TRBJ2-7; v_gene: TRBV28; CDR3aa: CASSRQGVGIYEQYF
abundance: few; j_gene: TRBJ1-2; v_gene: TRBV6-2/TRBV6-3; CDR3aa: CASSNQWNGYTF
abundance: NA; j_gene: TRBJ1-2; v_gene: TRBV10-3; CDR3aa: CAISDPFSPSRGGYTF
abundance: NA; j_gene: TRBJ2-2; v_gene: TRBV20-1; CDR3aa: CSASSGSRTGELFF
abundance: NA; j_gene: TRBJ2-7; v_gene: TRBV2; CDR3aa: CASKAQLAESYEQYF
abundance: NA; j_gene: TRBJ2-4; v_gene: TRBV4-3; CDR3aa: CASGQGVFAGGDSGIQYF
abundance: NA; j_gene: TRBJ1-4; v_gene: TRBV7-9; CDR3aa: CASSLGTGGAYEKLFF
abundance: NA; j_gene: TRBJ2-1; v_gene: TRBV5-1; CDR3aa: CASSLVGSSNNEQFF
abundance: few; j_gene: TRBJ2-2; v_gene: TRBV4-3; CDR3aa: CASSQLADGELFF